These 23 T cell receptor beta chains came from one sample sequenced in a study of response to subunit inactivated influenza vaccine. One entry per CDR3 protein, called by TCRdb with MiXCR from the RT-PCR reads. The sample has about 180,000 distinct CDR3 sequences, about 9% seen once. The sample consisted of non-naive T cells sorted from PBMCs, taken on the day of vaccination. These receptors were collected from a man aged 50-60 years who received an inactivated influenza vaccine.

With respect to this clonotype: This may be a read error: a much more frequent sequence differs by one nucleotide. The chain joins TRBV28 to TRBJ2-2; D may correspond to TRBD1 or TRBD2 (6 bases each). The CDR3 is 15 amino acids. The germline gives CDR1 MDHEN, CDR2 SYDVKM. The germline V and J ends were trimmed by 7 bases and 2 bases, with 14 bases remaining between them. CDR3: CASTGGRVNTGELFF. In DNA, the CDR3 is TGTGCCAGCACCGGGGGCAGGGTCAACACCGGGGAGCTGTTTTTT.

The chain couples TRBV5-1 to TRBJ2-7; D is unclear. CDR3 length: 12 residues. V lost 4 bases and J lost 2, with 7 bases in between. The germline V gene encodes CDR1 SGHRS and CDR2 YFSETQ. This CDR3 reads CASSPATYEQYF. The CDR3 nucleotides read TGCGCCAGCAGCCCTGCGACCTACGAGCAGTACTTC.

This clonotype came up a few times. V is TRBV12-3 or TRBV12-4 and J is TRBJ1-1; unclear D gene. Trimming pared 6 bases from V and 0 bases from J, leaving 11 bases between. The CDR3 spans 14 residues. CDR3 region: CASSQGTMNTEAFF. The CDR3 DNA is TGTGCCAGCAGCCAAGGAACAATGAACACTGAAGCTTTCTTT.

V usage is TRBV19 and J usage is TRBJ2-7, with 7 positions matching TRBD1. The CDR3 is 17 residues long. Germline V gene lookup returns CDR1 LNHDA and CDR2 SQIVND (reference sequence). J gave up 0 bases and V 4 bases, and 12 bases lay outside the gene matches. The DNA for the CDR3 is TGTGCCAGTAGTAATCTGCTATGGGACAGCACCTCCTACGAGCAGTACTTC. Protein sequence: CASSNLLWDSTSYEQYF.

This clonotype was counted at least ten times. The CDR3 region is CASSLLPSTGTEAFF. The CDR3 DNA is TGTGCCAGCAGCTTACTACCCTCGACAGGGACTGAAGCTTTCTTT. The chain has TRBV7-9 and TRBJ1-1; 7 nucleotides agree with TRBD1. CDR1 SEHNR and CDR2 FQNEAQ come from the germline V gene (reference sequence). This CDR3 is 15 amino acids long. V shed 2 bases and J 5 bases; nucleotides not matched to a gene: 8. Full variable domain (remainder filled in from reference TRBV7-9 and TRBJ1-1): DTGVSQNPRHKITKRGQNVTFRCDPISEHNRLYWYRQTLGQGPEFLTYFQNEAQLEKSRLLSDRFSAERPKGSFSTLEIQRTEQGDSAMYLCASSLLPSTGTEAFFGQGTRLTVV.

The rearrangement uses TRBV20-1 and TRBJ1-5; D is unclear. Trimming removed 4 bases from V and 11 bases from J, with 18 bases in between. This CDR3 comprises 13 residues. CDR1 DFQATT and CDR2 SNEGSKA come from the germline V gene (reference sequence). CDR3 amino acids: CSATSRASGAQHF. In DNA, the CDR3 is TGCAGTGCTACCTCGAGGGCGTCGGGAGCCCAGCATTTT.

This clonotype was seen a handful of times. The genes are TRBV7-9 and TRBJ2-1; TRBD2 might be the D (5 bases). The CDR3 spans 14 residues. The V end lost 0 bases, the J end lost 8 bases, and 11 bases lay between the germline ends. Looked up from germline, CDR1 is SEHNR and CDR2 is FQNEAQ (reference sequence). The CDR3 reads CASSLALAGDEQFF. In DNA form, the CDR3 reads TGTGCCAGCAGCTTAGCTCTGGCGGGCGATGAGCAGTTCTTC.

The chain couples TRBV6-2 or TRBV6-3 to TRBJ1-1; 10 bases match TRBD1. Germline loops: CDR1 MNHEY, CDR2 SVGEGT. V lost 8 bases and J lost 0; bases outside the gene matches: 12. CDR3 length: 17 residues. CDR3 protein: CASFSDRGRGVNTEAFF. Here the CDR3 DNA reads TGTGCCAGCTTTTCCGACAGGGGGCGCGGAGTGAACACTGAAGCTTTCTTT.

The gene calls are TRBV5-4 and TRBJ2-7, with 12 nucleotides matching TRBD1. The CDR3 length is 15 residues. The J segment lost 5 bases and the V segment lost 3 bases, leaving 6 bases of the junction unmatched. From germline, CDR1 is SGHNT and CDR2 YYREEE (reference sequence). CDR3 sequence: CASSWGQGALNEQYF. Written as DNA, the CDR3 is TGTGCCAGCAGCTGGGGACAGGGGGCGCTGAACGAGCAGTACTTC.

This clonotype was seen more than once but under ten times. This chain connects TRBV30 to TRBJ2-1, with D perhaps matching TRBD1 (7 bases). Trimming removed 2 bases at V and 2 bases at J, with 13 bases between. CDR1 and CDR2 (germline): GTSNPN, SVGIG (reference sequence). The CDR3 totals 15 residues. The CDR3 sequence is CAWSLQGGAYNEQFF. In DNA, the CDR3 is TGTGCCTGGAGTCTCCAGGGGGGTGCCTACAATGAGCAGTTCTTC.

This clonotype came up a few times. V gene TRBV29-1 combines with J gene TRBJ2-7; perhaps TRBD2 as D (7 bases). V was shortened by 7 bases and J by 6 bases, with 16 bases between the two germline ends. This CDR3 comprises 12 residues. Germline assignment: CDR1 SQVTM and CDR2 ANQGSEA. CDR3 coding DNA: TGCAGCGCCGTAACGGGGGGCCGCGAGCAGTACTTC. Protein sequence: CSAVTGGREQYF.

This clonotype was recorded at least ten times. The chain uses TRBV5-1 and TRBJ2-5, with a possible D match to TRBD2 (7 bases). V lost 6 bases and J lost 5, with 14 bases in between. CDR3 length equals 13 residues. In germline, CDR1 is SGHRS, CDR2 YFSETQ. CDR3 amino acids: CASNEGGPETQYF. In nucleotides, the CDR3 is TGCGCCAGCAACGAGGGGGGGCCGGAGACCCAGTACTTC.

This clonotype was picked up a small number of times. The chain links TRBV6-1 to TRBJ1-5; D gene unclear. Between the trimmed V and J ends, which lost 2 bases and 11 bases, there was a span of 10 bases. Looked up from germline, CDR1 is MNHNS and CDR2 is SASEGT. The CDR3 extends over 12 amino acids. The CDR3 region has the DNA TGTGCCAGCAGTGAATGGGCATCGTCCCAGCATTTT. The encoded protein is CASSEWASSQHF.

This chain joins TRBV5-1 and TRBJ2-7; 7 nucleotides match TRBD1. This CDR3 region has 16 residues. Germline lookup yields CDR1 SGHRS and CDR2 YFSETQ. V shed 4 bases and J 5 bases; nucleotides not matched to a gene: 15. The CDR3 bases are TGCGCCAGCAGCATCCTTGGACAGGTGTCTGTCGACGAGCAGTACTTC. It yields the protein CASSILGQVSVDEQYF.

The chain couples TRBV4-1 to TRBJ2-7; weak D call: TRBD2 (5 bases). The CDR3 contains 15 residues. CDR1 and CDR2 from the germline V gene are MGHRA and YSYEKL. Trimming left V 1 base short and J 2 bases short, with 12 bases between. In DNA, the CDR3 is TGCGCCAGCAGCCAAGTCTCTAGCTCAGCCTACGAGCAGTACTTC. Protein sequence: CASSQVSSSAYEQYF.

This clonotype was picked up many times. This chain links TRBV12-3 or TRBV12-4 with TRBJ2-1, with 9 positions matching TRBD2. This CDR3 has 14 amino acids. Trimming at V came to 5 bases and at J to 4 bases, leaving 3 bases not matched to a gene. CDR3 sequence (DNA): TGTGCCAGCAGTCTCCTAGCGGGATACAATGAGCAGTTCTTC. Encoded protein: CASSLLAGYNEQFF.

This clonotype was counted at least ten times. The rearrangement uses TRBV29-1 and TRBJ1-5; D unclear. V was shortened by 4 bases and J by 3 bases, with 10 bases between the two germline ends. The CDR3 covers 13 residues. Germline CDR1 is SQVTM and CDR2 is ANQGSEA. This chain's CDR3 is CSVAAQLNQPQHF. The CDR3 region has the DNA TGCAGCGTTGCAGCACAACTCAATCAGCCCCAGCATTTT.

This clonotype turned up a few times. The J gene is TRBJ1-2, the V gene TRBV4-2; no firm D call. CDR3 length equals 17 residues. Germline V gene sequence: CDR1 LGHNA, CDR2 YNFKEQ. V was cut by 0 bases and J by 2 bases, with 16 bases left in between. CDR3 sequence (DNA): TGTGCCAGCAGCCAAGATTCCCGGAAAACTCGAAACTATGGCTACACCTTC. As protein: CASSQDSRKTRNYGYTF.

This clonotype has only a few counts. The chain uses TRBV7-2 and TRBJ2-7; 8 bases fit TRBD1. The CDR3 spans 14 residues. Trimming took 1 base from V and 3 from J; bases not matched to a gene: 2. Germline assignment: CDR1 SGHTA and CDR2 FQGNSA. DNA of the CDR3: TGTGCCAGCAGCTTAGGGGGACAGGTCTACGAGCAGTACTTC. This translates into CASSLGGQVYEQYF.

This clonotype was observed a handful of times. The rearrangement links TRBV2 to TRBJ2-3; a weak D match, TRBD2 (7 bases). V dropped 6 bases and J dropped 2 bases, with 15 bases sitting between them. The germline CDR1 and CDR2 sequences are SNHLY and FYNNEI. The CDR3 is 15 amino acids. The CDR3 loop reads CASRSWAGATDTQYF. The CDR3 DNA reads as TGTGCCAGCAGATCCTGGGCGGGGGCCACAGATACGCAGTATTTT.

This chain joins TRBV18 and TRBJ2-1; 9 positions match TRBD2. This CDR3 region has 15 residues. Germline CDR1 and CDR2: KGHSH and LQKENI. The trim removed 6 bases at V and 6 bases at J, leaving 9 bases unmatched. The CDR3 DNA sequence: TGTGCCAGCTCTCCTAGACTAGCGGAAGGCAATGAGCAGTTCTTC. This codes for CASSPRLAEGNEQFF.

The rearrangement uses TRBV5-5 and TRBJ2-5, with D perhaps TRBD1 or TRBD2 (5 bases each). With 4 bases removed from V and 5 bases from J, the gap between germline ends came to 15 bases. CDR3 length: 14 amino acids. Germline V gene data show CDR1 as SGHKS and CDR2 as YYEKEE (reference sequence). The CDR3, as DNA: TGTGCCAGCAGCACGGGGACGGCCTCGGAGACCCAGTACTTC. It codes for CASSTGTASETQYF.

This clonotype has only a few counts. The chain uses TRBV28 and TRBJ1-5; D gene ambiguous. Trimming took 5 bases from V and 0 from J, leaving 17 bases between them. The V gene's germline CDR1 is MDHEN and CDR2 SYDVKM. This CDR3 region has 17 residues. CDR3 loop: CASSTIHGPSSNQPQHF. DNA for the CDR3: TGTGCCAGCAGTACTATCCACGGACCAAGTAGCAATCAGCCCCAGCATTTT.